These 8 T cell receptor beta chains were all obtained from the same sample, sequenced in a study of long-term antiretroviral therapy in people with HIV (dated by TCRdb to between 2020 and 2023). The immunoSEQ hsTCRB v3.0 assay was used at survey level resolution to sequence the TRB variable region. TCRdb obtained this table from immuneACCESS and retained in-frame rearrangements with V and J assigned. These tables miss some clones; where compared with another copy, unresolved V genes account for less than half of the shortfall, and the remainder is unexplained. The sample has 24,000 or so clones on record, 79% of them singletons. The top ten hold more than 8% of the sample. The sample was unsorted PBMCs, taken 1.2 years after starting antiretroviral therapy. The receptors here all came from a woman between 35 and 50 years old with HIV.

This chain connects TRBV2 to TRBJ1-2; TRBD1 might be the D (5 bases). This CDR3 is 14 amino acids long. CDR1 and CDR2 from the germline V gene are SNHLY and FYNNEI. The V gene lost 6 bases and the J gene lost 4 bases, with 15 bases spanning the gap. The CDR3 DNA follows: TGTGCCAGCAGACCTCAGACAGTCTCCTATGGCTACACCTTC. Translation gives CASRPQTVSYGYTF.

The chain joins TRBV19 to TRBJ1-1; D remains ambiguous. The length of the CDR3 is 13 residues. Germline V gene lookup returns CDR1 LNHDA and CDR2 SQIVND (reference sequence). V lost 3 bases, J lost 4 bases, and 9 bases lay in between. The CDR3 spells CASSISRGTEAFF. As DNA, the CDR3 is TGTGCCAGTAGTATTAGCCGGGGCACTGAAGCTTTCTTT.

This clone was seen once. The rearrangement links TRBV5-1 to TRBJ2-5; D may correspond to TRBD1 or TRBD2 (6 bases each). The length of the CDR3 is 15 residues. The germline V gene encodes CDR1 SGHRS and CDR2 YFSETQ. Trimming stripped 4 bases from V and 1 base from J, with 14 bases between. The CDR3: CASSLPGGGQETQYF. The CDR3 region has the DNA TGCGCCAGCAGCCTCCCAGGAGGGGGCCAAGAGACCCAGTACTTC.

This chain links TRBV5-4 with TRBJ2-1; 7 bases map to TRBD2. The J segment lost 9 bases and the V segment lost 5 bases, leaving 5 bases of the junction unmatched. The germline gives CDR1 SGHNT, CDR2 YYREEE (reference sequence). This CDR3 contains 12 residues. The CDR3 protein is CASRRASGEQFF. The DNA of the CDR3 is TGTGCCAGCAGGAGGGCTAGCGGTGAGCAGTTCTTC.

The rearrangement links TRBV6-1 to TRBJ1-5, with a possible D match to TRBD1 (5 bases). This CDR3 is built from 16 residues. Per the germline V gene, CDR1 is MNHNS and CDR2 is SASEGT. V lost 4 bases and J lost 3, with 16 bases in between. The CDR3 DNA is TGTGCCAGCAGTGCGACGGGACGGATTAACAATCAGCCCCAGCATTTT. It encodes CASSATGRINNQPQHF.

This chain joins TRBV4-1 and TRBJ2-7; D ambiguous. Trimming removed 1 base at V and 3 bases at J, with 7 bases between. The CDR3 extends over 13 amino acids. Germline V gene data show CDR1 as MGHRA and CDR2 as YSYEKL. This CDR3 reads CASSQARSYEQYF. The CDR3 DNA reads TGCGCCAGCAGCCAAGCCAGGAGCTACGAGCAGTACTTC.

This clone showed up just a few times. V usage is TRBV20-1 and J usage is TRBJ1-1; no reliable D call. The CDR3 totals 11 residues. Germline V gene sequence: CDR1 DFQATT, CDR2 SNEGSKA (reference sequence). The V end lost 2 bases, the J end lost 7 bases, and 8 bases lay between the germline ends. The CDR3 region is CSARSLGEAFF. In nucleotides, the CDR3 is TGCAGTGCTAGATCTCTTGGTGAAGCTTTCTTT.

The V gene is TRBV30, the J gene TRBJ1-2; D gene unclear. V was shortened by 5 bases and J by 4 bases, with 11 bases between the two germline ends. Germline CDR1 GTSNPN, CDR2 SVGIG (reference sequence). This CDR3 has 12 amino acids. CDR3 in DNA: TGTGCCTGGGGCCCGGGCGCCTATGGCTACACCTTC. Translation gives CAWGPGAYGYTF. The complete variable domain, with remaining parts taken from reference TRBV30 and TRBJ1-2, reads SQTIHQWPATLVQPVGSPLSLECTVEGTSNPNLYWYRQAAGRGLQLLFYSVGIGQISSEVPQNLSASRPQDRQFILSSKKLLLSDSGFYLCAWGPGAYGYTFGSGTRLTVV.